Listed below are T cell receptor beta chains from one sample, sequenced in a study of blood T cell repertoires in COVID-19. The protocol was immunoSEQ multiplex PCR, while the TCRdb copy is restricted to in-frame clones and leaves out a portion. The sample has 20,000 to 30,000 clones, almost 90% seen once. Sequencing input: peripheral blood. The receptors were gathered from a human donor in a cohort sampled during active COVID-19. Each CDR3 is given without its conserved first and last residue. Each record gives: J gene, V gene, clone size, CDR3 protein. Only some rows state a clone size, as once, few, many or a class for expanded clones.

j_gene: TRBJ1-2; v_gene: TRBV18; abundance: -; CDR3aa: ASQSRDKSNYGYT
j_gene: TRBJ1-1; v_gene: TRBV7-9; abundance: -; CDR3aa: ASSSWLPTGIRRNTEAF
j_gene: TRBJ1-2; v_gene: TRBV7-9; abundance: -; CDR3aa: ASSLGQANYGYT
j_gene: TRBJ1-2; v_gene: TRBV7-2; abundance: -; CDR3aa: ASSLGGQGTYGYT
j_gene: TRBJ1-1; v_gene: TRBV4-2; abundance: -; CDR3aa: ASKETGNTEAF
j_gene: TRBJ2-3; v_gene: TRBV24-1; abundance: -; CDR3aa: ATSVGGERGTDTQY
j_gene: TRBJ2-2; v_gene: TRBV5-1; abundance: -; CDR3aa: ASSLLETVGELF
j_gene: TRBJ1-4; v_gene: TRBV2; abundance: -; CDR3aa: ASSTTGIQLKLF
j_gene: TRBJ2-5; v_gene: TRBV18; abundance: -; CDR3aa: ASSPRGGAGQETQY
j_gene: TRBJ1-5; v_gene: TRBV10-2; abundance: -; CDR3aa: ASSESVTGLQPQH
j_gene: TRBJ2-7; v_gene: TRBV18; abundance: -; CDR3aa: ASSRAGGRSSYEQY
j_gene: TRBJ2-1; v_gene: TRBV24-1; abundance: -; CDR3aa: ATQTGTANNEQF
j_gene: TRBJ2-3; v_gene: TRBV27; abundance: -; CDR3aa: ASSRDTPDTQY
j_gene: TRBJ1-2; v_gene: TRBV6-2/TRBV6-3; abundance: -; CDR3aa: ASSRTAPPKGYT
j_gene: TRBJ2-1; v_gene: TRBV6-5; abundance: -; CDR3aa: ASSQLAGGNEQF
j_gene: TRBJ1-2; v_gene: TRBV7-2; abundance: -; CDR3aa: ASSLGRGDRGYT
j_gene: TRBJ2-1; v_gene: TRBV28; abundance: -; CDR3aa: ASSRKYSGSSYNEQF
j_gene: TRBJ2-4; v_gene: TRBV2; abundance: -; CDR3aa: ASSGELLAKNIQY
j_gene: TRBJ2-2; v_gene: TRBV12-5; abundance: -; CDR3aa: ASGLGTGTGELF
j_gene: TRBJ2-4; v_gene: TRBV5-1; abundance: -; CDR3aa: ASSLGGVQGQAFDIQY
j_gene: TRBJ2-3; v_gene: TRBV5-4; abundance: -; CDR3aa: ASSFGGLSTDTQY
j_gene: TRBJ1-5; v_gene: TRBV19; abundance: -; CDR3aa: ASDNKVPGDFSNQPQH
j_gene: TRBJ1-6; v_gene: TRBV5-6; abundance: -; CDR3aa: ASSFNPGGNSPLH
j_gene: TRBJ1-2; v_gene: TRBV27; abundance: -; CDR3aa: ASRSPSGGDYGYT
j_gene: TRBJ2-7; v_gene: TRBV20-1; abundance: -; CDR3aa: SALGGYEQY
j_gene: TRBJ2-1; v_gene: TRBV12-3/TRBV12-4; abundance: -; CDR3aa: ASRGPSYEQF
j_gene: TRBJ2-7; v_gene: TRBV28; abundance: few; CDR3aa: ASSFSGSGREQY
j_gene: TRBJ2-1; v_gene: TRBV11-2; abundance: -; CDR3aa: ASSLTGIYNEQF
j_gene: TRBJ1-1; v_gene: TRBV29-1; abundance: once; CDR3aa: SVDGTLNTEAF
j_gene: TRBJ2-7; v_gene: TRBV9; abundance: -; CDR3aa: ASSVDTSGDEQY
j_gene: TRBJ2-1; v_gene: TRBV27; abundance: once; CDR3aa: ASSVTSGGHNEQF
j_gene: TRBJ2-2; v_gene: TRBV2; abundance: -; CDR3aa: ATHGGSLTGELF
j_gene: TRBJ2-5; v_gene: TRBV9; abundance: once; CDR3aa: ASSVDRGGRETQY
j_gene: TRBJ1-6; v_gene: TRBV5-5; abundance: -; CDR3aa: ASSFIPGQGGSPLH
j_gene: TRBJ2-1; v_gene: TRBV7-9; abundance: -; CDR3aa: ASSPGTGLEYNEQF
j_gene: TRBJ2-5; v_gene: TRBV5-5; abundance: -; CDR3aa: ASSSTSGGETQY
j_gene: TRBJ2-7; v_gene: TRBV28; abundance: -; CDR3aa: ASTLAATSDSYEQY
j_gene: TRBJ1-2; v_gene: TRBV5-1; abundance: -; CDR3aa: ASSTDRGVTGYT
j_gene: TRBJ1-5; v_gene: TRBV7-9; abundance: medium-sized; CDR3aa: ASSPAGGGNQPQH
j_gene: TRBJ2-3; v_gene: TRBV20-1; abundance: -; CDR3aa: SASQPGGTDTQY
j_gene: TRBJ2-2; v_gene: TRBV5-1; abundance: -; CDR3aa: ASSSGTSGVGTGELF
j_gene: TRBJ2-5; v_gene: TRBV29-1; abundance: -; CDR3aa: SVGLAGTKETQY
j_gene: TRBJ1-1; v_gene: TRBV11-2; abundance: -; CDR3aa: ASSGHQGTGNTEAF
j_gene: TRBJ2-5; v_gene: TRBV4-1; abundance: once; CDR3aa: ASSQPGEETQY
j_gene: TRBJ2-2; v_gene: TRBV19; abundance: -; CDR3aa: ASSRNTGELF
j_gene: TRBJ1-4; v_gene: TRBV4-1; abundance: -; CDR3aa: ASSQDRGVPADEKLF
j_gene: TRBJ1-4; v_gene: TRBV6-5; abundance: few; CDR3aa: ASSAPGQGNEKLF
j_gene: TRBJ2-7; v_gene: TRBV6-5; abundance: -; CDR3aa: ASSLKEITEQY
j_gene: TRBJ1-2; v_gene: TRBV6-4; abundance: -; CDR3aa: ASSDSPRQAGYT
j_gene: TRBJ2-1; v_gene: TRBV7-9; abundance: -; CDR3aa: ASSLGQGSYNEQF
j_gene: TRBJ1-5; v_gene: TRBV19; abundance: -; CDR3aa: ASGQGVNQPQH
j_gene: TRBJ2-1; v_gene: TRBV6-4; abundance: -; CDR3aa: ASSWGQGDYNEQF